The 23 T cell receptor beta chains listed next were all sequenced from one sample in a study of cytomegalovirus exposure and HLA in healthy donors. The PCR contained 60 Vbeta and 13 Jbeta primers. Using immunoSEQ multiplex PCR, the repertoire was profiled, and TCRdb retains in-frame clones only, with some absent. The sample gives roughly 120,000 clones, about 81% of which show up once; about 1.8% is in the top ten. The sample taken for sequencing was PBMCs. The receptor set was obtained from a man aged 40-49 years in good health and CMV-seronegative.

The chain is built from TRBV6-5 and TRBJ1-6; D not resolved. The CDR3 loop spans 13 amino acids. V lost 3 bases and J 10 bases, leaving 10 bases between the germline ends. The germline CDR1 and CDR2 sequences are MNHEY and SVGAGI. The CDR3: CASSYLRESPLHF. CDR3 coding DNA: TGTGCCAGCAGTTATTTGAGGGAATCACCCCTCCACTTT.

V usage is TRBV7-8 and J usage is TRBJ2-3; unclear D gene. Germline lookup yields CDR1 SGHVS and CDR2 FQNEAQ. V was cut by 2 bases and J by 5 bases, with 5 bases left in between. The CDR3 covers 12 residues. In DNA, the CDR3 is TGTGCCAGCAGCTTAACGGTAGATACGCAGTATTTT. Residues: CASSLTVDTQYF.

The chain couples TRBV28 to TRBJ1-1; 7 bases align to TRBD1. Germline loops: CDR1 MDHEN, CDR2 SYDVKM. CDR3 size: 13 residues. Trimming took 5 bases from V and 10 from J; bases not matched to a gene: 10. The CDR3, as DNA: TGTGCCAGCAGTGATGACAGGGTTTCAGGAGCTTTCTTT. It codes for CASSDDRVSGAFF.

The chain has TRBV30 and TRBJ2-1; 7 bases fit TRBD2. Per germline, CDR1 GTSNPN and CDR2 SVGIG (reference sequence). The V segment lost 3 bases and the J segment 1 base; nucleotides outside the gene matches: 3. The CDR3 consists of 14 residues. CDR3 amino acids: CAWSPGLSYNEQFF. The CDR3, as DNA: TGTGCCTGGAGCCCGGGACTATCCTACAATGAGCAGTTCTTC.

The chain has TRBV7-2 and TRBJ2-7; maybe TRBD2 (6 bases). The CDR3 is 13 residues long. Trimming removed 5 bases at V and 1 base at J, with 9 bases between. Per germline, CDR1 SGHTA and CDR2 FQGNSA. The CDR3 nucleotides are TGTGCCAGCAGCCTTAGCGGTTCCTACGAGCAGTACTTC. Translation: CASSLSGSYEQYF. The whole variable domain, remainder taken from reference TRBV7-2 and TRBJ2-7, is GAGVSQSPSNKVTEKGKDVELRCDPISGHTALYWYRQSLGQGLEFLIYFQGNSAPDKSGLPSDRFSAERTGGSVSTLTIQRTQQEDSAVYLCASSLSGSYEQYFGPGTRLTVT.

The chain joins TRBV2 to TRBJ1-3; D is unresolved. Germline V gives CDR1 SNHLY, CDR2 FYNNEI. V lost 3 bases to trimming and J lost 0 bases, with 6 bases between them. The CDR3 consists of 14 residues. The DNA of the CDR3 is TGTGCCAGCAGTGACGCCAGCTCTGGAAACACCATATATTTT. Protein sequence: CASSDASSGNTIYF.

The chain carries TRBV12-5 and TRBJ2-2; weak D call: TRBD2 (5 bases). The germline V and J ends were trimmed by 5 bases and 6 bases, with 13 bases remaining between them. The CDR3 has 14 residues. Germline V gene lookup returns CDR1 LGHNT and CDR2 FRNRAP. The CDR3 here is CASGQDFQSGELFF. The CDR3 DNA reads TGTGCTAGTGGTCAGGACTTTCAATCCGGGGAGCTGTTTTTT.

The rearrangement links TRBV28 to TRBJ2-7; D possibly corresponds to TRBD1 (6 bases). Trimming removed 5 bases from V and 4 bases from J, with 15 bases in between. This CDR3 is 14 amino acids long. From germline, CDR1 is MDHEN and CDR2 SYDVKM. In DNA, the CDR3 is TGTGCCAGCAGTCGACAGGACCCCTTTTACGAGCAGTACTTC. Translated: CASSRQDPFYEQYF.

This clone came up once. J is TRBJ1-1 and V is TRBV15, with D tentatively TRBD1 (6 bases). V was shortened by 0 bases and J by 10 bases, with 9 bases between the two germline ends. CDR3 length equals 12 residues. Germline-derived CDR1 and CDR2 are LNHNV and YYDKDF (reference sequence). This CDR3 reads CATSRDRTAAFF. The CDR3 region has the DNA TGTGCCACCAGCAGAGATCGGACAGCAGCTTTCTTT.

The V and J genes are TRBV27 and TRBJ2-3; TRBD2 might be the D (5 bases). Germline assignment: CDR1 MNHEY and CDR2 SMNVEV (reference sequence). V was shortened by 5 bases and J by 5 bases, with 14 bases between the two germline ends. The CDR3 is made up of 14 amino acids. CDR3 bases: TGTGCCAGCAGTATACTAGACTCTGGAGATACGCAGTATTTT. This encodes CASSILDSGDTQYF.

The chain uses TRBV10-3 and TRBJ2-7; D remains ambiguous. Trimming removed 0 bases at V and 3 bases at J, with 9 bases between. Germline V CDR1 and CDR2: ENHRY, SYGVKD. The CDR3 consists of 14 residues. CDR3 sequence: CAISESVYNYEQYF. As DNA, the CDR3 is TGTGCCATCAGTGAGTCGGTCTATAACTACGAGCAGTACTTC.

The rearrangement links TRBV30 to TRBJ2-7; the match to TRBD2 covers 9 bases. The J call may be in error: the DNA end matches TRBJ2-1 better. In germline, CDR1 is GTSNPN, CDR2 SVGIG (reference sequence). This CDR3 spans 13 amino acids. In nucleotides, the CDR3 is TGTGCCTGGTCTAGCGGGACCATAAATGAGCAGTTCTTC. This translates into CAWSSGTINEQFF.

This clone came up once. The chain recombines TRBV4-2 with TRBJ2-3; 7 nucleotides align to TRBD2. This CDR3 spans 17 amino acids. Per germline, CDR1 LGHNA and CDR2 YNFKEQ. V trimming: 0 bases; J trimming: 1 base; junction bases outside the gene matches: 7. The DNA for the CDR3 is TGTGCCAGCAGCCAAGAAAGCATCAGCGGGGGCACAGATACGCAGTATTTT. This codes for CASSQESISGGTDTQYF.

This clone has just a few counts. The rearrangement joins TRBV25-1 to TRBJ2-7; D is perhaps TRBD1 (6 bases). V shed 6 bases and J shed 0 bases, with 12 bases lying between them. This CDR3 spans 14 amino acids. Germline lookup yields CDR1 MGHDK and CDR2 SYGVNS. CDR3 nucleotide sequence: TGTGCCAGCAGCCGACAGGTCAGCTCCTACGAGCAGTACTTC. Its translation: CASSRQVSSYEQYF.

V is TRBV9 and J is TRBJ2-7; 10 nucleotides line up with TRBD1. CDR1 is SGDLS, CDR2 YYNGEE, per germline. Germline trimming cut 2 bases from V and 5 bases from J; bases unmatched to any gene: 7. CDR3 length equals 15 residues. CDR3 sequence: CASSVSGGQGDEQYF. The DNA for the CDR3 is TGTGCCAGCAGCGTTTCCGGAGGACAGGGGGACGAGCAGTACTTC.

The gene calls are TRBV10-3 and TRBJ1-2; no clear D. The V gene's germline CDR1 is ENHRY and CDR2 SYGVKD. The CDR3 loop spans 14 amino acids. The ends were cut back, 3 bases at V and 5 bases at J, with 13 bases in the middle. The chain's CDR3 is CAISDIQYRYGYTF. For the CDR3, the DNA is TGTGCCATCAGTGACATACAGTATCGGTATGGCTACACCTTC.

The chain links TRBV29-1 to TRBJ2-2; 7 bases line up with TRBD2. The CDR3 extends over 15 amino acids. In germline, CDR1 is SQVTM, CDR2 ANQGSEA. The trim removed 4 bases at V and 2 bases at J, leaving 7 bases unmatched. The chain's CDR3 is CSVAPGTKNTGELFF. CDR3 DNA sequence: TGCAGCGTTGCACCCGGGACTAAAAACACCGGGGAGCTGTTTTTT.

A note on this clone: One end of the junction fails to match germline, which may point to a read error. The V call is TRBV30, the J call TRBJ1-5; TRBD1 agrees at 7 bases. The CDR3 has 13 residues. CDR1 and CDR2 (germline): GTSNPN, SVGIG (reference sequence). In DNA form, the CDR3 reads TGTGCCTCGAGTCCGACAGGGACTCAGCCCCAGCATTTT. This encodes CASSPTGTQPQHF.

This clone was picked up one time. The V and J genes are TRBV7-9 and TRBJ2-5; TRBD1 agrees at 7 bases. V lost 5 bases, J lost 4 bases, and 7 bases stayed unmatched. CDR1 and CDR2 (germline): SEHNR, FQNEAQ (reference sequence). The CDR3 loop spans 14 amino acids. The CDR3 protein is CASSRKGAGETQYF. CDR3 coding DNA: TGTGCCAGCAGCCGAAAGGGGGCCGGAGAGACCCAGTACTTC.

This clone was seen a few times. The chain links TRBV7-9 to TRBJ2-5, with 7 positions matching TRBD1. The CDR3 is made up of 15 amino acids. Per the germline V gene, CDR1 is SEHNR and CDR2 is FQNEAQ (reference sequence). Losses at the gene ends were 1 base for V and 4 bases for J; bases not matched to a gene: 6. As DNA, the CDR3 is TGTGCCAGCAGCTTAGAGGACAGGTATCGAGAGACCCAGTACTTC. This translates into CASSLEDRYRETQYF. Combining the CDR3 with reference TRBV7-9 and TRBJ2-5 gives the whole variable domain DTGVSQNPRHKITKRGQNVTFRCDPISEHNRLYWYRQTLGQGPEFLTYFQNEAQLEKSRLLSDRFSAERPKGSFSTLEIQRTEQGDSAMYLCASSLEDRYRETQYFGPGTRLLVL.

This chain connects TRBV7-8 to TRBJ2-5, with TRBD2 matching over 8 bases. V lost 7 bases and J lost 2; bases outside the gene matches: 9. Per germline, CDR1 SGHVS and CDR2 FQNEAQ. The CDR3 covers 15 residues. The CDR3 DNA reads TGTGCCAGCACCCCGGCGATAGCGGGGCAAGAGACCCAGTACTTC. Amino acid sequence: CASTPAIAGQETQYF.

The gene calls are TRBV28 and TRBJ2-2, with 10 bases matching TRBD2. The CDR3 loop spans 13 amino acids. Trimming cost V 5 bases and J 6 bases; bases outside gene matches: 0. Germline V gene lookup returns CDR1 MDHEN and CDR2 SYDVKM. For the CDR3, the DNA is TGTGCCAGCAGTAGCGGGGGGGCCGGGGAGCTGTTTTTT. This codes for CASSSGGAGELFF.

The genes are TRBV5-1 and TRBJ1-1; tentative D call: TRBD1 (6 bases). In germline, CDR1 is SGHRS, CDR2 YFSETQ. The V end was cut by 3 bases, the J end by 4 bases, with 10 bases between. The CDR3 spans 13 residues. CDR3 DNA: TGCGCCAGCAGCTGGCGAGGGGGCACTGAAGCTTTCTTT. Its translation: CASSWRGGTEAFF.